This T cell receptor beta chain was identified in a study of blood T cell repertoires in COVID-19. At the level of the study: Samples representing acute and convalescent COVID-19 were sourced from the United States, Italy and Spain. T cells, B-cell-depleted T cells, or PBMCs provided the cDNA or gDNA that served as material.

Some clones are missing from TCRdb's copy, which holds only in-frame ones; the method was immunoSEQ multiplex PCR. The sample holds 300,000 to 350,000 clones, 87% seen once. This CDR3 has 12 amino acids. Trimming removed 5 bases from V and 7 bases from J, with 9 bases in between. This clonotype originated in a man aged 18 to 35 with active or convalescent COVID-19. Sequencing was done on a sample of peripheral blood. The V call is TRBV12-3 or TRBV12-4, the J call TRBJ2-1, with D perhaps matching TRBD2 (5 bases). CDR3 in amino acids: CASSLPGNEQFF. CDR3 nucleotides: TGTGCCAGCAGTCTCCCGGGAAATGAGCAGTTCTTC.